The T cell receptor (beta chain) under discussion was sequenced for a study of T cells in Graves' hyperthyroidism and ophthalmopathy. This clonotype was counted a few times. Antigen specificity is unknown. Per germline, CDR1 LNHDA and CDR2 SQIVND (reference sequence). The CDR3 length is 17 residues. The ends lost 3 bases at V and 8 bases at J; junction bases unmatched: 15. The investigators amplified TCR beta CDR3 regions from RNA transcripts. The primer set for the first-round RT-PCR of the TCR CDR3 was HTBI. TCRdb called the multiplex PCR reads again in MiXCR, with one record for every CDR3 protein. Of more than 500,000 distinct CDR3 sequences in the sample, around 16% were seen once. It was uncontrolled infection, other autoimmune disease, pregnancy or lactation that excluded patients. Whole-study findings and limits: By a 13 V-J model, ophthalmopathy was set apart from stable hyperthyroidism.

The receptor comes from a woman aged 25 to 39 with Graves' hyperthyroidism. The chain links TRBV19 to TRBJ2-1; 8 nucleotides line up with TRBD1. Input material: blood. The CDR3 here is CASSMLRAGGIGYEQFF. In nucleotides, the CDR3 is TGTGCCAGTAGTATGTTGAGGGCAGGGGGCATAGGTTATGAGCAGTTCTTC. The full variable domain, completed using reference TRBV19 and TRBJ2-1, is DGGITQSPKYLFRKEGQNVTLSCEQNLNHDAMYWYRQDPGQGLRLIYYSQIVNDFQKGDIAEGYSVSREKKESFPLTVTSAQKNPTAFYLCASSMLRAGGIGYEQFFGPGTRLTVL.